The entry that follows covers one TCR beta chain sequence. The antigen is undetermined. The record originates from a study of T cell repertoires in cytomegalovirus infection. Study information: CMV epitopes in the study were HLA-C-restricted (recently identified) and HLA-B-restricted (well studied). Both CMV infection and a matching HLA type were indicated by public TCR beta signatures. Study-wide results and caveats: CMV-specific HLA-C-restricted TCR beta clonotypes dominated the ex vivo response.

Germline V gives CDR1 SGHRS, CDR2 YFSETQ. The CDR3 length is 14 residues. With V trimmed by 2 bases and J by 8 bases, 4 bases remained unmatched. TCRdb recomputed calls from the reads with MiXCR, one row per CDR3 protein. This sample has roughly 570,000 distinct CDR3 sequences, with almost 40% found just once. The sequence was collected from a human donor in good health (CMV status not recorded). Some clones in this sample may be carry-over from other donors' samples. The sample was cultured PBMCs, taken from culture after CMV antigen stimulation. The V and J genes are TRBV5-1 and TRBJ2-1, with TRBD2 matching 10 bases. The CDR3 region is CASSFGLAGDEQFF. CDR3 nucleotide sequence: TGCGCCAGCAGCTTTGGGCTAGCGGGGGATGAGCAGTTCTTC.